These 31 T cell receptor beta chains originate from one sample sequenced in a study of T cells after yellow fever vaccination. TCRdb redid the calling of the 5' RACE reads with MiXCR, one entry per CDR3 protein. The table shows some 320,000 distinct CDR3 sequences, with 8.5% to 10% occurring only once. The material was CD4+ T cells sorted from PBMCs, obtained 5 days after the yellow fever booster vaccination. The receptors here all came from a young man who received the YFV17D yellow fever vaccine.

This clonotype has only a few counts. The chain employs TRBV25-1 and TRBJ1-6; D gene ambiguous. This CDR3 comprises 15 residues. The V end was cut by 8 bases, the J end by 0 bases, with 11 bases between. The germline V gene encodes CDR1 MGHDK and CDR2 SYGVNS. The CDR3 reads CASGAVSSYNSPLHF. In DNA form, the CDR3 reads TGTGCCAGCGGCGCAGTGAGCTCCTATAATTCACCCCTCCACTTT.

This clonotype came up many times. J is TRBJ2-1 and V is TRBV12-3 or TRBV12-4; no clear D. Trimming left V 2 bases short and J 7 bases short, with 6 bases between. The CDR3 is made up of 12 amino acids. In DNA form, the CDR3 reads TGTGCCAGCAGTTTATTGGGGAATGAGCAGTTCTTC. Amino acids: CASSLLGNEQFF.

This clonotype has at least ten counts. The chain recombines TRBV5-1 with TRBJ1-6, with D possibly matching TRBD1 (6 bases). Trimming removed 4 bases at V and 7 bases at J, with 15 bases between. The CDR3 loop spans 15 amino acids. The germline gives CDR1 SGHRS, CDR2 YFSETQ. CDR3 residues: CASSPGDGQNSPLHF. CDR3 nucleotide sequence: TGCGCCAGCAGCCCCGGCGACGGACAGAATTCACCCCTCCACTTT.

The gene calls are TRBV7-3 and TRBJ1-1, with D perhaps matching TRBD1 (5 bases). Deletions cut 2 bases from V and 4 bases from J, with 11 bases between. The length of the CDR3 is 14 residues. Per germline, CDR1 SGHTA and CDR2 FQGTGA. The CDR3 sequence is CASSLEPGATEAFF. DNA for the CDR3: TGTGCCAGCAGCTTAGAACCTGGGGCCACTGAAGCTTTCTTT.

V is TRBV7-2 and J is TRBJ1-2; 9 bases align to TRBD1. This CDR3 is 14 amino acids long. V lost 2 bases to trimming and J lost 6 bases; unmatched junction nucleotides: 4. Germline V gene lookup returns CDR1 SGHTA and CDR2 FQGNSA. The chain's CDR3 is CASSLHTGGDGYTF. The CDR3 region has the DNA TGTGCCAGCAGCTTACACACAGGGGGCGATGGCTACACCTTC.

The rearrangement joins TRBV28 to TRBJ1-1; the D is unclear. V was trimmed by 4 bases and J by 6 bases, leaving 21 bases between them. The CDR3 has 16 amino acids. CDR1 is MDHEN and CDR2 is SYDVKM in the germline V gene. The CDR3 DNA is TGTGCCAGCAGTTCGCTAATTGGAGTCTGGCGAGCTGAAGCTTTCTTT. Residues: CASSSLIGVWRAEAFF.

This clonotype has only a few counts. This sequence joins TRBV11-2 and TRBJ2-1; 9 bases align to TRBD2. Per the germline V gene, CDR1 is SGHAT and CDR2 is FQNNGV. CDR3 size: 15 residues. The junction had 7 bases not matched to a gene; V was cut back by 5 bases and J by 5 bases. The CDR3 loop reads CASSQRGAGNNEQFF. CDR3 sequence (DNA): TGTGCCAGCAGCCAGCGGGGGGCGGGGAACAATGAGCAGTTCTTC. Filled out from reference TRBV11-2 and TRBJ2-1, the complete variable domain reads EAGVAQSPRYKIIEKRQSVAFWCNPISGHATLYWYQQILGQGPKLLIQFQNNGVVDDSQLPKDRFSAERLKGVDSTLKIQPAKLEDSAVYLCASSQRGAGNNEQFFGPGTRLTVL.

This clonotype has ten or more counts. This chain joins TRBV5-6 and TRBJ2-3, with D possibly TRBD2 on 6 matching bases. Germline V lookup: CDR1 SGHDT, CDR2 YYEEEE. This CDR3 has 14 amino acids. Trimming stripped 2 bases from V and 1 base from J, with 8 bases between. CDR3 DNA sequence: TGTGCCAGCAGCTTTCCGGGGGGCACAGATACGCAGTATTTT. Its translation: CASSFPGGTDTQYF.

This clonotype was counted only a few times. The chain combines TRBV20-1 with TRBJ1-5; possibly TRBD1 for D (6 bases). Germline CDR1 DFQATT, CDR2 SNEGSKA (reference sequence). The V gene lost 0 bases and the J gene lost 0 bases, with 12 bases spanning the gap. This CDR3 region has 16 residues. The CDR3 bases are TGCAGTGCTAGAGACAGGAGGACAGATAGCAATCAGCCCCAGCATTTT. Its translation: CSARDRRTDSNQPQHF.

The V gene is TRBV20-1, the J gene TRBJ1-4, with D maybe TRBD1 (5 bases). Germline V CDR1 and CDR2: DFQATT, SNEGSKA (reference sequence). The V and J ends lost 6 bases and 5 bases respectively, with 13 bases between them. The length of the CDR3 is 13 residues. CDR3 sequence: CSADRGRNEKLFF. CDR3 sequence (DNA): TGCAGTGCCGACCGGGGCAGAAATGAAAAACTGTTTTTT.

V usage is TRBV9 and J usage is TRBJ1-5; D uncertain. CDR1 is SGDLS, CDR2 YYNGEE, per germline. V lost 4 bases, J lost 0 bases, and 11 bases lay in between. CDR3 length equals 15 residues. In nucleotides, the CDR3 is TGTGCCAGCAGCATGTCCCCACTTAGCAATCAGCCCCAGCATTTT. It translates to CASSMSPLSNQPQHF.

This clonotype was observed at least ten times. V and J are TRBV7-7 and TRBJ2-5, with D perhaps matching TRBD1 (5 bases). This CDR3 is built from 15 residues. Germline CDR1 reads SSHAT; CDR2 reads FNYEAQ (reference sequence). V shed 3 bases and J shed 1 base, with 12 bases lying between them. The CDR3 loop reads CASSFGWGPQETQYF. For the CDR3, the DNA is TGTGCCAGCAGCTTTGGGTGGGGCCCCCAAGAGACCCAGTACTTC.

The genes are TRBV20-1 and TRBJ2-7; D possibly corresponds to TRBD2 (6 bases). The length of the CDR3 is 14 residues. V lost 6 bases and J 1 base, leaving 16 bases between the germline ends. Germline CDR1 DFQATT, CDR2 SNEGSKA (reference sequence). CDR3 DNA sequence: TGCAGTGCCTCCTACGGGGGTAGGTCCTACGAGCAGTACGTC. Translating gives CSASYGGRSYEQYV.

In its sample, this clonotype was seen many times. Here the CDR3 reads CASSQPQGPNEKLFF. CDR3 nucleotides: TGCGCCAGCAGCCAACCACAGGGGCCGAATGAAAAACTGTTTTTT. The rearrangement uses TRBV4-1 and TRBJ1-4; 7 nucleotides line up with TRBD1. The J segment lost 5 bases and the V segment lost 2 bases, leaving 5 bases of the junction unmatched. CDR1 MGHRA and CDR2 YSYEKL come from the germline V gene. The CDR3 is 15 residues long.

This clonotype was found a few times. The CDR3, as DNA: TGCGCCAGCAGCCCCTACCGGACAGGGAATTCACCCCTCCACTTT. Amino acid sequence: CASSPYRTGNSPLHF. The V and J genes are TRBV5-1 and TRBJ1-6; 8 bases map to TRBD1. Germline V CDR1 and CDR2: SGHRS, YFSETQ. CDR3 length equals 15 residues. Losses at the gene ends were 4 bases for V and 7 bases for J; bases not matched to a gene: 7.

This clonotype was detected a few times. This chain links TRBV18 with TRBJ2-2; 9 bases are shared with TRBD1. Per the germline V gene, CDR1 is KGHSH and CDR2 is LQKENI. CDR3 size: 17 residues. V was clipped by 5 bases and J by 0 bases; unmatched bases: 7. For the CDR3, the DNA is TGTGCCAGCTCAGCAAAGGGACAGGGCCCGAACACCGGGGAGCTGTTTTTT. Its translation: CASSAKGQGPNTGELFF.

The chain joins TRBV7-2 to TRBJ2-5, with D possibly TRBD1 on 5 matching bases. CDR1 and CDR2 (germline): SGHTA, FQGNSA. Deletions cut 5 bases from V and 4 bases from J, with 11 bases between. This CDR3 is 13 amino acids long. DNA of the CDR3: TGTGCCAGCAGCAAGGGGCGAGGAGAGACCCAGTACTTC. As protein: CASSKGRGETQYF.

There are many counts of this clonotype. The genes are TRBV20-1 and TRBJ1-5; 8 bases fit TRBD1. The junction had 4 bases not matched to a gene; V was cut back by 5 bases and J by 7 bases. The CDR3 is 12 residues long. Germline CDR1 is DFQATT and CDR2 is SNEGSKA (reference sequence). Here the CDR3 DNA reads TGCAGTGCTTACGACAGGGGACAGCCCCAGCATTTT. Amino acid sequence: CSAYDRGQPQHF.

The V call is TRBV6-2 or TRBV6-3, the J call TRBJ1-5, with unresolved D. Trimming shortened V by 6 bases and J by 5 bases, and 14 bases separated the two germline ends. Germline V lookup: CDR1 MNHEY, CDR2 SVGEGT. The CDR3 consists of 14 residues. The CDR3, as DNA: TGTGCCAGCAGAGATAGACGGGAATATCAGCCCCAGCATTTT. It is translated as CASRDRREYQPQHF.

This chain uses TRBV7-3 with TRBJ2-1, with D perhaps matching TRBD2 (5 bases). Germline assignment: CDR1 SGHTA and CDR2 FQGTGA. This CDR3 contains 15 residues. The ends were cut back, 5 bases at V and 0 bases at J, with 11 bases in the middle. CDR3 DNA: TGTGCCAGCAGCGCGGGCCTACCCTCCTACAATGAGCAGTTCTTC. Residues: CASSAGLPSYNEQFF. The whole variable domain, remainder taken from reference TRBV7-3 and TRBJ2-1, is GAGVSQTPSNKVTEKGKYVELRCDPISGHTALYWYRQSLGQGPEFLIYFQGTGAADDSGLPNDRFFAVRPEGSVSTLKIQRTERGDSAVYLCASSAGLPSYNEQFFGPGTRLTVL.

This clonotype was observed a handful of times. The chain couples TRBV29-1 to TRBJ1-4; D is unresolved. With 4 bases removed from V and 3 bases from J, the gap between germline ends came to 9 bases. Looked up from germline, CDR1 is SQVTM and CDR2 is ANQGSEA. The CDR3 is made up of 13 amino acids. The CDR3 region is CSVAVNPNEKLFF. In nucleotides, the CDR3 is TGCAGCGTTGCAGTGAACCCTAATGAAAAACTGTTTTTT.

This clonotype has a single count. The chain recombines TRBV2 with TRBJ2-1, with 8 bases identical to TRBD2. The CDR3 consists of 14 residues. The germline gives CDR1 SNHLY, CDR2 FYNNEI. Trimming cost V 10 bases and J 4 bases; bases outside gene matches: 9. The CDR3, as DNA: TGTGCCACCTCGGGGGGGCTGGGGTACAATGAGCAGTTCTTC. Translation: CATSGGLGYNEQFF.

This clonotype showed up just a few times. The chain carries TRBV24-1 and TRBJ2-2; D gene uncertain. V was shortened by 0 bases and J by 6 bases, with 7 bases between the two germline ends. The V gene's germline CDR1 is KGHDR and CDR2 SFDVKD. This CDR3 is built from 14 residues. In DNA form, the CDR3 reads TGTGCCACCAGTGATTTGTGGGGATCCGGGGAGCTGTTTTTT. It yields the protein CATSDLWGSGELFF.

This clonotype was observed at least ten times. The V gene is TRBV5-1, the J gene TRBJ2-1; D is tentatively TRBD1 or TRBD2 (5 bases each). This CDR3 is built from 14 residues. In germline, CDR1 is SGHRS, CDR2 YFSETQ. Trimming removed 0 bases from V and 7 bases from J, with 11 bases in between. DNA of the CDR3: TGCGCCAGCAGCTTGGTAGCAGGGAGTAATGAGCAGTTCTTC. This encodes CASSLVAGSNEQFF.

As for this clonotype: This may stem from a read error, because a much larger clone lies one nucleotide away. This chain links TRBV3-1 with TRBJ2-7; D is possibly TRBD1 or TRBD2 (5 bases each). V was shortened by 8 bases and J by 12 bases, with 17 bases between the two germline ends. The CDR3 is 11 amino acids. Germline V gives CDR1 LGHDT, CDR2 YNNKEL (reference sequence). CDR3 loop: CASCEGPALYF. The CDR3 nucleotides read TGTGCCAGCTGCGAGGGACCCGCGCTGTACTTC.

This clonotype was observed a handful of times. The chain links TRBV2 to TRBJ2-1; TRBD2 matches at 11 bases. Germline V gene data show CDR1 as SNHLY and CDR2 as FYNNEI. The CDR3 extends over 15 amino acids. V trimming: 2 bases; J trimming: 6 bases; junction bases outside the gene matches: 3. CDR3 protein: CASSELAGGSNEQFF. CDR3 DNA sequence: TGTGCCAGCAGTGAACTAGCGGGGGGTTCCAATGAGCAGTTCTTC.

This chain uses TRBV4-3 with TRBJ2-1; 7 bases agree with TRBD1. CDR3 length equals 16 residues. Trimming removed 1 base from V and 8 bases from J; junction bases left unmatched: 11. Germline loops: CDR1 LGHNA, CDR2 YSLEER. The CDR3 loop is CASSQVDRPQGYEQFF. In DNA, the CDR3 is TGCGCCAGCAGCCAAGTGGACAGGCCCCAGGGCTATGAGCAGTTCTTC.

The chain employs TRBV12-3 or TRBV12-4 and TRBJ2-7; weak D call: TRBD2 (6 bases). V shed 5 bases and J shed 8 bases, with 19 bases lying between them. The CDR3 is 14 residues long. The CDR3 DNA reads TGTGCCAGCAGTGGAATAACAGGAAGCGGGCAGCAGTACTTC. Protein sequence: CASSGITGSGQQYF.

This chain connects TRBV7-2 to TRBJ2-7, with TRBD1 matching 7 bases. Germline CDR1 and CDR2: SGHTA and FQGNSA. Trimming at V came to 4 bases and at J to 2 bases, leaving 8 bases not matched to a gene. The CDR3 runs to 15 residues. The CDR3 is CASSSRQGPTYEQYF. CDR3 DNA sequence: TGTGCCAGCAGCTCCCGACAGGGTCCCACCTACGAGCAGTACTTC. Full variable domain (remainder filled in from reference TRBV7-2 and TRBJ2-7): GAGVSQSPSNKVTEKGKDVELRCDPISGHTALYWYRQSLGQGLEFLIYFQGNSAPDKSGLPSDRFSAERTGGSVSTLTIQRTQQEDSAVYLCASSSRQGPTYEQYFGPGTRLTVT.

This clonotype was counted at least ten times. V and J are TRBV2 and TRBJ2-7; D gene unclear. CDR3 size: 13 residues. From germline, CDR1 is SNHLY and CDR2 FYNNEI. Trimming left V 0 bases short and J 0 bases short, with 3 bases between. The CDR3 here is CASSEAHSYEQYF. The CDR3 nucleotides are TGTGCCAGCAGTGAAGCGCACTCCTACGAGCAGTACTTC.

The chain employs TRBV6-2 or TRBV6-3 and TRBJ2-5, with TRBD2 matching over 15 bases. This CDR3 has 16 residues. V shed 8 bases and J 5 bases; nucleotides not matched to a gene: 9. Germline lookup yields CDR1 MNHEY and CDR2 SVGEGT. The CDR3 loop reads CASSGTSGGPRETQYF. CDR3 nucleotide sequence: TGTGCCAGCTCTGGGACTAGCGGGGGGCCACGGGAGACCCAGTACTTC.